These 9 T cell receptor beta chains were all obtained from the same sample, sequenced in a study of cytomegalovirus exposure and HLA in healthy donors. PCR involved 60 Vbeta and 13 Jbeta primers. Method: immunoSEQ multiplex PCR; TCRdb's copy keeps in-frame clones and lacks some. The table records roughly 190,000 clones, about three quarters of them present only once. Sample: PBMCs. Receptors were obtained from a female donor in good health and CMV-seronegative.

This clone was seen a single time. The V and J genes are TRBV28 and TRBJ1-4; 9 nucleotides agree with TRBD1. The germline V gene encodes CDR1 MDHEN and CDR2 SYDVKM. The trim removed 7 bases at V and 11 bases at J, leaving 8 bases unmatched. The CDR3 covers 13 residues. CDR3 coding DNA: TGTGCCAGCAATACAGGGGGCCATCGGAAACTGTTTTTT. Protein: CASNTGGHRKLFF.

This clone occurred once. The V call is TRBV7-3, the J call TRBJ1-2; D is ambiguous. In germline, CDR1 is SGHTA, CDR2 FQGTGA. CDR3 length: 14 amino acids. The V end lost 5 bases, the J end lost 11 bases, and 21 bases lay between the germline ends. DNA for the CDR3: TGTGCCAGCAGCATATCCGGGAGCGAGATGAAGTACACCTTC. It codes for CASSISGSEMKYTF. Full variable domain (outside the CDR3, taken from reference TRBV7-3 and TRBJ1-2): GAGVSQTPSNKVTEKGKYVELRCDPISGHTALYWYRQSLGQGPEFLIYFQGTGAADDSGLPNDRFFAVRPEGSVSTLKIQRTERGDSAVYLCASSISGSEMKYTFGSGTRLTVV.

The J gene is TRBJ2-7, the V gene TRBV5-1; D is unresolved. The CDR3 spans 13 residues. Per germline, CDR1 SGHRS and CDR2 YFSETQ. V lost 0 bases and J lost 3, with 7 bases in between. CDR3 nucleotides: TGCGCCAGCAGCTTGGAACAGTACTACGAGCAGTACTTC. Amino acid sequence: CASSLEQYYEQYF.

The rearrangement joins TRBV29-1 to TRBJ2-5; D is uncertain. The germline V and J ends were trimmed by 6 bases and 5 bases, with 16 bases remaining between them. Germline V gene sequence: CDR1 SQVTM, CDR2 ANQGSEA. The CDR3 has 13 residues. Here the CDR3 reads CSVRLQLTETQYF. DNA of the CDR3: TGCAGCGTGCGATTACAGTTAACCGAGACCCAGTACTTC.

The rearrangement joins TRBV5-1 to TRBJ2-3; tentatively, D is TRBD1 (5 bases). CDR1 and CDR2 from the germline V gene are SGHRS and YFSETQ. The CDR3 loop spans 15 amino acids. The V end lost 0 bases, the J end lost 2 bases, and 10 bases lay between the germline ends. CDR3 DNA sequence: TGCGCCAGCAGCTTGGGACAGACGAACACAGATACGCAGTATTTT. This gives the protein CASSLGQTNTDTQYF.

In this sample, this clone turned up once. The chain is built from TRBV6-1 and TRBJ2-1; possibly TRBD1 for D (6 bases). The V end lost 8 bases, the J end lost 2 bases, and 10 bases lay between the germline ends. This CDR3 has 13 amino acids. Germline CDR1 MNHNS, CDR2 SASEGT. CDR3 protein: CASQGQPYNEQFF. The DNA of the CDR3 is TGTGCCAGCCAAGGACAGCCCTACAATGAGCAGTTCTTC.

V usage is TRBV19 and J usage is TRBJ1-2; 8 bases are a match to TRBD1. There are 14 residues in the CDR3. CDR1 LNHDA and CDR2 SQIVND come from the germline V gene (reference sequence). With 8 bases clipped from V and 7 bases from J, the junction kept 12 bases outside the gene matches. CDR3 in amino acids: CASFTPGGTSGYTF. CDR3 DNA sequence: TGTGCCAGTTTTACTCCAGGGGGCACAAGTGGCTACACCTTC.

J is TRBJ2-7 and V is TRBV5-1; D might be TRBD2 (5 bases). CDR3 length: 13 amino acids. The V end lost 3 bases, the J end lost 2 bases, and 9 bases lay between the germline ends. The germline V gene encodes CDR1 SGHRS and CDR2 YFSETQ. CDR3 loop: CASSSDLAYEQYF. CDR3 DNA: TGCGCCAGCAGCTCGGACTTAGCCTACGAGCAGTACTTC.

J is TRBJ2-3 and V is TRBV2; TRBD1 agrees at 9 bases. The CDR3 totals 16 residues. V lost 9 bases to trimming and J lost 3 bases; unmatched junction nucleotides: 13. Germline V gene sequence: CDR1 SNHLY, CDR2 FYNNEI. This CDR3 is CARDILQGAGTDTQYF. CDR3 DNA sequence: TGTGCCAGGGATATCTTACAGGGGGCGGGGACAGATACGCAGTATTTT.